This T cell receptor beta chain was obtained from a study of blood T cell repertoires in COVID-19 (TCRdb year 2020). Regarding the complete study: Collaborator samples came from the United States, Italy and Spain and covered acute and convalescent phases of COVID-19. The material from the prospective study consisted of cDNA or gDNA derived from T cells, B-cell-depleted T cells, or PBMCs. The samples were drawn from the first 160 participants of the ongoing ImmuneRACE study and from some 1,300 subjects provided by 6 global collaborators. The repertoires were made available in a free public database intended to serve as a resource for research on the immune response to SARS-CoV-2. The sample metadata nearly always contained a de-identified subject ID, COVID-19 status, age in years and sex. HLA class I and class II types, where available, came from metadata supplied by the sample provider rather than from assay-based typing. Deeply sampled blood TCRbeta repertoires from subjects exposed to, actively infected with, or recovered from COVID-19 were included in the dataset.

Study-wide conclusions, independent of this receptor: Clinical and demographic metadata were provided uncurated, with the amount varying by source and participant.

Each collaborating institution followed its own protocols to collect whole blood in K2EDTA tubes. Collaborator samples were shipped for TCRbeta analysis as frozen whole blood, isolated PBMCs, or DNA extracted from either sample type. V is clipped by 4 bases and J by 5 bases, and the sequence between their germline boundaries is 15 bases long. Counted from cysteine to phenylalanine, this CDR3 has 15 amino acids. The DNA shown is the 45-base CDR3, in frame from base 1. For CDR1 and CDR2, the germline V gene lists KGHDR and SFDVKD. The immunoSEQ Assay, a bias-controlled multiplex PCR, was used to amplify TCRbeta CDR3 regions from genomic DNA. As for the authors' bioinformatics: The number of nucleated cells in each sample was estimated from the amplification of reference gene primers within the assay. To quantify the absolute abundance of each unique TCRbeta CDR3 rearrangement, sequence reads were collapsed and filtered. For each sample, productive Simpson clonality was calculated by taking the square root of Simpson's diversity index across productive rearrangements. TCRdb's version of the immuneACCESS table is confined to in-frame rearrangements and falls short of the full clone set. An unresolved V gene accounts for under half of the shortfall where checked; the remainder is of unknown origin. That table supplies the V and J calls and clone size; D and trimming were determined from the DNA. The sample records 110,000 to 150,000 clones, under 90% of which are singletons. Under 9.5% of the sample is taken by the ten largest.

This clone was found once. The antigen it recognizes is unknown. There are no base qualities to consult, and no much larger clone falls within one base. This receptor was identified in an elderly woman in a cohort sampled during active or convalescent COVID-19. Sequencing was carried out using peripheral blood. The rearranged chain carries TRBV24-1 and TRBJ2-3, with TRBD1 perhaps the D gene, on 6 matching bases. Here is the DNA: TGTGCCACCAGTGAGCGAGGCCGGGACAAAGATACGCAGTATTTT. This yields the protein CATSERGRDKDTQYF.